One T cell receptor (beta chain) is described in this entry. No antigen is known for it. CDR1 is WSHSY and CDR2 is SAAADI in the germline V gene. The CDR3 extends over 14 amino acids. The V and J ends lost 7 bases and 6 bases respectively, with 13 bases between them. This sample stems from a study of CD8+CD57+ T cells in acquired aplastic anemia. Study overall: Sorted CD4+ and CD8+ cells yielded DNA averaging around 3.2 ug.

Findings and caveats of the study: Found in both controls and patients were 25 to 35 CD8+ CDR3 sequences.

CDR3 and TCR beta VDJ profiling relied on genomic DNA as the template. One entry per CDR3 protein results from TCRdb running MiXCR on the reads. The sample holds tens of thousands of distinct CDR3 sequences; 40% to 50% are singletons and the top ten take around 63%. The chain employs TRBV10-2 and TRBJ1-6, with D possibly TRBD1 on 6 matching bases. The origin of this receptor is a human donor in good health, serving as a control. Sequences were obtained from sorted CD4+, CD8+, or CD8+CD57+ T cells (not recorded which) from PBMCs. The CDR3 protein is CASKPGHLNSPLHF. The CDR3, as DNA: TGCGCCAGCAAACCGGGACACCTTAATTCACCCCTCCACTTT.